This T cell receptor (beta chain) was profiled in a study of blood T cell repertoires in COVID-19. This clone was seen more than once but under ten times. The assay was immunoSEQ multiplex PCR, and TCRdb's table has in-frame clones only and misses some. The sample comprises about 190,000 clones, 85% of which are singletons, and 4.9% rests with the top ten. The sequence was collected from a woman of 80 years or more with acute or convalescent COVID-19. Sequenced: peripheral blood.

In DNA form, the CDR3 reads TGTGCCAGCAGCCCTAACTACGGGGGGGGAGAGACCCAGTACTTC. It yields the protein CASSPNYGGGETQYF. The V and J genes are TRBV7-2 and TRBJ2-5; TRBD2 aligns across 8 bases. This CDR3 contains 15 residues. V was clipped by 5 bases and J by 4 bases; unmatched bases: 9. CDR1 is SGHTA, CDR2 FQGNSA, per germline.